The 30 T cell receptor beta chains below all came from one sample that was sequenced in a study of blood T cell repertoires in COVID-19. Profiled with immunoSEQ multiplex PCR; TCRdb holds only in-frame clones, not every one. The sample has just under 20,000 clones; roughly 87% are singletons. The specimen sequenced was peripheral blood. The receptors shown here come from a human donor with active COVID-19. The donor label of this sample is uncertain.

This chain links TRBV21-1 with TRBJ1-4; the table's TRBD1 call for D was not verified on the DNA. TRBV21-1 is assigned pseudogene status. The CDR3 contains 15 residues. The CDR3 DNA is TGTGCCAGCAGCAACTCGGGACAGGGAGGTGAAAAACTGTTTTTT. Translating gives CASSNSGQGGEKLFF.

This clone showed up just a few times. DNA for the CDR3: TGTGCCAGCAGCCGAGAAGCCTCTGGGGCCAACGTCCTGACTTTC. It codes for CASSREASGANVLTF. The chain couples TRBV7-8 to TRBJ2-6; D gene uncertain. Per the germline V gene, CDR1 is SGHVS and CDR2 is FQNEAQ. The length of the CDR3 is 15 residues. V lost 5 bases to trimming and J lost 0 bases, with 8 bases between them.

The chain is built from TRBV12-5 and TRBJ2-7, with 9 bases fitting TRBD2. This CDR3 spans 19 amino acids. The germline V gene encodes CDR1 LGHNT and CDR2 FRNRAP. V lost 3 bases, J lost 7 bases, and 22 bases stayed unmatched. Here the CDR3 reads CASGLRIKGGREPPREQYF. CDR3 DNA sequence: TGTGCTAGTGGTTTAAGAATCAAAGGCGGGAGGGAGCCCCCTCGGGAGCAGTACTTC.

The chain has TRBV5-1 and TRBJ2-5, with D perhaps TRBD1 (7 bases). Germline V gene sequence: CDR1 SGHRS, CDR2 YFSETQ. This CDR3 spans 13 amino acids. Trimming took off 0 bases at V and 11 bases at J, with 14 bases between the two ends. The CDR3 is CASSLGGMDRQYF. Written as DNA, the CDR3 is TGCGCCAGCAGCTTGGGCGGGATGGACAGGCAGTACTTC. Complete variable domain (other parts from reference TRBV5-1 and TRBJ2-5): KAGVTQTPRYLIKTRGQQVTLSCSPISGHRSVSWYQQTPGQGLQFLFEYFSETQRNKGNFPGRFSGRQFSNSRSEMNVSTLELGDSALYLCASSLGGMDRQYFGPGTRLLVL.

The chain joins TRBV5-1 to TRBJ2-2; the D gene is possibly TRBD1 (5 bases). The CDR3 is 17 amino acids. Trimming left V 3 bases short and J 5 bases short, with 20 bases between. The germline gives CDR1 SGHRS, CDR2 YFSETQ. CDR3: CASSSNPGSLWTGELFF. In nucleotides, the CDR3 is TGCGCCAGCAGCTCTAACCCAGGGTCATTATGGACCGGGGAGCTGTTTTTT.

This clone has only one observation. The genes are TRBV7-3 and TRBJ2-3; a possible D gene is TRBD2 (6 bases). The CDR3 totals 15 residues. The germline CDR1 and CDR2 sequences are SGHTA and FQGTGA. The V end lost 3 bases, the J end lost 3 bases, and 13 bases lay between the germline ends. For the CDR3, the DNA is TGTGCCAGCAGCTTTGGGGGAGGAGAGACAGATACGCAGTATTTT. This translates into CASSFGGGETDTQYF.

This clone appeared a single time. The rearrangement uses TRBV10-3 and TRBJ2-2; TRBD2 might be the D (6 bases). Per the germline V gene, CDR1 is ENHRY and CDR2 is SYGVKD. This CDR3 has 16 amino acids. V was cut by 3 bases and J by 0 bases, with 11 bases left in between. CDR3 sequence: CAISEVGSSNTGELFF. CDR3 bases: TGTGCCATCAGTGAAGTCGGGAGTTCGAACACCGGGGAGCTGTTTTTT.

The chain employs TRBV28 and TRBJ1-2, with D hard to call. Germline CDR1 MDHEN, CDR2 SYDVKM. The V end was cut by 4 bases, the J end by 13 bases, with 16 bases between. The CDR3 is made up of 12 amino acids. CDR3 in DNA: TGTGCCAGCAGTTCTACCCTCTACTTCACCACCTTC. Its protein is CASSSTLYFTTF.

V is TRBV6-2 or TRBV6-3 and J is TRBJ2-7, with D perhaps TRBD2 (6 bases). The CDR3 totals 15 residues. Trimming cost V 1 base and J 2 bases, with 12 bases left between them. Per germline, CDR1 MNHEY and CDR2 SVGEGT. CDR3 residues: CASSYYLANTYEQYF. The CDR3 nucleotides are TGTGCCAGCAGTTACTACCTAGCGAATACCTACGAGCAGTACTTC.

The J gene is TRBJ2-1, the V gene TRBV6-2 or TRBV6-3, with 9 bases lining up with TRBD1. This CDR3 comprises 15 residues. V dropped 2 bases and J dropped 6; count of bases not matched to a gene: 5. Germline-derived CDR1 and CDR2 are MNHEY and SVGEGT. CDR3 sequence: CASSYPGQGSNEQFF. The CDR3 nucleotides are TGTGCCAGCAGTTACCCGGGACAGGGCAGCAATGAGCAGTTCTTC.

This clone was observed a single time. The chain combines TRBV30 with TRBJ2-1; 8 nucleotides agree with TRBD2. This CDR3 has 15 residues. Trimming cost V 0 bases and J 4 bases; bases outside gene matches: 5. Germline V gene data show CDR1 as GTSNPN and CDR2 as SVGIG (reference sequence). The CDR3 loop reads CAWSVGTSGYNEQFF. DNA for the CDR3: TGTGCCTGGAGTGTAGGGACTAGTGGGTACAATGAGCAGTTCTTC.

The V call is TRBV4-3, the J call TRBJ1-4, with D uncertain. The V end lost 4 bases, the J end lost 5 bases, and 11 bases lay between the germline ends. The CDR3 has 14 amino acids. In germline, CDR1 is LGHNA, CDR2 YSLEER. This CDR3 reads CASSPHGTNEKLFF. CDR3 DNA sequence: TGCGCCAGCAGCCCCCACGGTACCAATGAAAAACTGTTTTTT.

V gene TRBV3-1 (or the pseudogene TRBV3-2) combines with J gene TRBJ2-7; no firm D call. Trimming took 1 base from V and 5 from J, leaving 6 bases between them. Germline V lookup: CDR1 LGHDT, CDR2 YNNKEL (reference sequence). This CDR3 comprises 12 residues. The CDR3 DNA is TGTGCCAGCAGCCAAGGGTCAGACGAGCAGTACTTC. Protein sequence: CASSQGSDEQYF.

The chain joins TRBV27 to TRBJ2-1; TRBD2 is a possible D gene (6 bases). V lost 6 bases and J lost 7, with 25 bases in between. This CDR3 region has 17 residues. The germline V gene encodes CDR1 MNHEY and CDR2 SMNVEV (reference sequence). CDR3 region: CASSPSEGEFGWNEQFF. The CDR3 DNA is TGTGCCAGCAGCCCGTCGGAGGGAGAATTTGGTTGGAATGAGCAGTTCTTC.

The chain links TRBV7-8 to TRBJ1-1; no reliable D call. The CDR3 loop spans 14 amino acids. Trimming took off 7 bases at V and 1 base at J, with 13 bases between the two ends. CDR1 is SGHVS, CDR2 FQNEAQ, per germline. CDR3 bases: TGTGCCAGCATCATAATGCTAGAGAACACTGAAGCTTTCTTT. It is translated as CASIIMLENTEAFF. Together with reference TRBV7-8 and TRBJ1-1, the CDR3 gives the full variable domain: GAGVSQSPRYKVAKRGQDVALRCDPISGHVSLFWYQQALGQGPEFLTYFQNEAQLDKSGLPSDRFFAERPEGSVSTLKIQRTQQEDSAVYLCASIIMLENTEAFFGQGTRLTVV.

This clone was observed a few times. The V gene is TRBV10-2, the J gene TRBJ2-1; the match to TRBD1 covers 7 bases. Germline CDR1 is WSHSY and CDR2 is SAAADI. The CDR3 contains 13 residues. Trimming took 10 bases from V and 7 from J; bases not matched to a gene: 10. The CDR3 is CATTGTASNEQFF. The DNA for the CDR3 is TGCGCCACTACCGGGACAGCTTCTAATGAGCAGTTCTTC.

V is TRBV2 and J is TRBJ2-1; 7 bases agree with TRBD2. V was pared by 4 bases and J by 10 bases, with 16 bases of the junction left unmatched. Germline lookup yields CDR1 SNHLY and CDR2 FYNNEI. The CDR3 runs 16 residues. CDR3 residues: CASSVFGLGKREEQFF. The CDR3 coding sequence is TGTGCCAGCAGTGTTTTTGGACTAGGGAAACGGGAGGAGCAGTTCTTC. Complete variable domain (other parts from reference TRBV2 and TRBJ2-1): EPEVTQTPSHQVTQMGQEVILRCVPISNHLYFYWYRQILGQKVEFLVSFYNNEISEKSEIFDDQFSVERPDGSNFTLKIRSTKLEDSAMYFCASSVFGLGKREEQFFGPGTRLTVL.

The genes are TRBV9 and TRBJ1-2; 11 bases map to TRBD1. CDR3 size: 16 residues. CDR1 and CDR2 from the germline V gene are SGDLS and YYNGEE. The V segment lost 4 bases and the J segment 6 bases; nucleotides outside the gene matches: 11. The CDR3: CASSNRDRGYLDGYTF. The CDR3 nucleotides read TGTGCCAGCAGCAACCGGGACAGGGGGTATTTGGATGGCTACACCTTC.

The V and J genes are TRBV25-1 and TRBJ2-1; D not certain. This CDR3 is built from 11 residues. Germline assignment: CDR1 MGHDK and CDR2 SYGVNS. The V gene lost 5 bases and the J gene lost 10 bases, with 9 bases spanning the gap. CDR3: CASSRTSEQFF. The DNA for the CDR3 is TGTGCCAGCAGTAGAACATCGGAGCAGTTCTTC.

The V call is TRBV24-1, the J call TRBJ1-4, with 9 bases that match TRBD1. Per the germline V gene, CDR1 is KGHDR and CDR2 is SFDVKD. The CDR3 spans 18 residues. Germline trimming cut 4 bases from V and 2 bases from J; bases unmatched to any gene: 10. The CDR3 region is CATSEAPGQGGTNEKLFF. In nucleotides, the CDR3 is TGTGCCACCAGTGAGGCCCCGGGACAGGGAGGCACTAATGAAAAACTGTTTTTT.

This chain uses TRBV6-2 or TRBV6-3 with TRBJ2-1; no firm D call. The CDR3 extends over 11 amino acids. Per germline, CDR1 MNHEY and CDR2 SVGEGT. V lost 5 bases to trimming and J lost 7 bases, with 6 bases between them. The CDR3 spells CASSARNEQFF. As DNA, the CDR3 is TGTGCCAGCAGTGCTAGGAATGAGCAGTTCTTC.

The chain carries TRBV7-6 and TRBJ2-5, with 13 bases lining up with TRBD2. After removal of 6 bases from V and 5 bases from J, the junction contained 15 bases not matched to a gene. The germline V gene encodes CDR1 SGHVS and CDR2 FNYEAQ. The CDR3 is 18 amino acids. The CDR3 bases are TGTGCCAGCAGGGGACTAGCGGGACCCTCGGCACTCGTGGAGACCCAGTACTTC. This sequence encodes CASRGLAGPSALVETQYF.

This sequence joins TRBV29-1 and TRBJ2-2; 10 nucleotides align to TRBD1. CDR1 is SQVTM and CDR2 is ANQGSEA in the germline V gene. The CDR3 has 14 residues. After removal of 5 bases from V and 5 bases from J, the junction contained 5 bases not matched to a gene. CDR3 coding DNA: TGCAGCGTTCGGGGGGGACAGGGGACCGGGGAGCTGTTTTTT. Its protein is CSVRGGQGTGELFF.

The chain recombines TRBV28 with TRBJ2-3; 8 bases align to TRBD2. From germline, CDR1 is MDHEN and CDR2 SYDVKM. The V segment lost 4 bases and the J segment 5 bases; nucleotides outside the gene matches: 8. The CDR3 loop spans 15 amino acids. CDR3 region: CASSYSGAELDTQYF. The CDR3 DNA reads as TGTGCCAGCAGTTATAGCGGGGCTGAGTTAGATACGCAGTATTTT.

In its sample, this clone ranks as medium-sized. This specimen includes other DNA sequences encoding the same CDR3. This chain links TRBV6-5 with TRBJ1-2; a possible D gene is TRBD1 (5 bases). The CDR3 runs 14 residues. The V end lost 2 bases, the J end lost 4 bases, and 11 bases lay between the germline ends. Germline V gene lookup returns CDR1 MNHEY and CDR2 SVGAGI. In nucleotides, the CDR3 is TGTGCCAGCAGTTACGGGGCAGGCCTCTATGGCTACACCTTC. Amino acids: CASSYGAGLYGYTF.

The V and J genes are TRBV2 and TRBJ1-1; no definite D call. CDR3 length: 13 residues. Germline-derived CDR1 and CDR2 are SNHLY and FYNNEI. Trimming pared 6 bases from V and 0 bases from J, leaving 8 bases between. The CDR3 sequence is CASSLSVNTEAFF. The CDR3 coding sequence is TGTGCCAGCAGCCTATCGGTGAACACTGAAGCTTTCTTT.

The chain joins TRBV21-1 to TRBJ1-5; TRBD1 is taken as the D call from the table, unchecked against the DNA. TRBV21-1 is marked as a pseudogene. The CDR3 runs to 18 residues. CDR3 loop: CASSRGEGQGVRNQPQHF. DNA for the CDR3: TGTGCCAGCAGCAGAGGAGAGGGGCAGGGGGTTCGCAATCAGCCCCAGCATTTT.

The chain carries TRBV28 and TRBJ1-1; D uncertain. Deletions cut 5 bases from V and 3 bases from J, with 22 bases between. The CDR3 sequence is 17 residues long. CDR1 and CDR2 from the germline V gene are MDHEN and SYDVKM. The DNA for the CDR3 is TGTGCCAGCAGTCCCCGCGGGAGTGCTAAAATGGACACTGAAGCTTTCTTT. It encodes CASSPRGSAKMDTEAFF.

Only one count was recorded for this clone. The chain joins TRBV2 to TRBJ2-1; possibly TRBD2 for D (6 bases). CDR1 is SNHLY and CDR2 is FYNNEI in the germline V gene. This CDR3 comprises 14 residues. V was trimmed by 7 bases and J by 1 base, leaving 11 bases between them. The CDR3 sequence: CASIGGISYNEQFF. CDR3 coding DNA: TGTGCCAGCATTGGCGGGATATCCTACAATGAGCAGTTCTTC. Variable domain in full (rest from reference TRBV2 and TRBJ2-1): EPEVTQTPSHQVTQMGQEVILRCVPISNHLYFYWYRQILGQKVEFLVSFYNNEISEKSEIFDDQFSVERPDGSNFTLKIRSTKLEDSAMYFCASIGGISYNEQFFGPGTRLTVL.

The V call is TRBV6-5, the J call TRBJ2-7; weak D call: TRBD1 (5 bases). V gave up 6 bases and J gave up 5 bases, with 8 bases separating them. In germline, CDR1 is MNHEY, CDR2 SVGAGI. The CDR3 spans 11 residues. The CDR3 bases are TGTGCCAGCAGAACAGGACACGAGCAGTACTTC. Protein product: CASRTGHEQYF.